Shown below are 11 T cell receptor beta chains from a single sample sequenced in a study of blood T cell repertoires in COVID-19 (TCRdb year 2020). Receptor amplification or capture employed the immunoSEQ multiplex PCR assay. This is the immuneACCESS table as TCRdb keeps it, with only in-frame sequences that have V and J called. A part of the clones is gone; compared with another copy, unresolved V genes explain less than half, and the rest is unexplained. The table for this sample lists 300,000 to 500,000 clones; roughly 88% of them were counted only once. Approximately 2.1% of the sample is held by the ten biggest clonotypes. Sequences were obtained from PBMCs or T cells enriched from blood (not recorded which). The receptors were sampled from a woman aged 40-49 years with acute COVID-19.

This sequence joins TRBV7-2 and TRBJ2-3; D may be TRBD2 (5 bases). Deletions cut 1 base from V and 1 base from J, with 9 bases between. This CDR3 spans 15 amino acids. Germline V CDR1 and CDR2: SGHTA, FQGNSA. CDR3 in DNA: TGTGCCAGCAGCTTAGTCGGGCGGGGCACAGATACGCAGTATTTT. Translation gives CASSLVGRGTDTQYF.

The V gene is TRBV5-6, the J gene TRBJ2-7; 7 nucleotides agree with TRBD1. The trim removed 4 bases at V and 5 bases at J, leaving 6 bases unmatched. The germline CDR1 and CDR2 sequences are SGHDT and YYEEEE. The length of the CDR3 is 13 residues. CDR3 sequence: CASSTYTGDEQYF. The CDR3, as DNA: TGTGCCAGCAGCACGTACACAGGGGACGAGCAGTACTTC.

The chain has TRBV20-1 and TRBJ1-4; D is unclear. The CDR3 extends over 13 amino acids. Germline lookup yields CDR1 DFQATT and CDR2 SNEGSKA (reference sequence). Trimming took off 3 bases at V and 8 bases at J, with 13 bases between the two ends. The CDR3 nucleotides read TGCAGTGCTAGTCGGGATAAGGAGGAAAAACTGTTTTTT. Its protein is CSASRDKEEKLFF.

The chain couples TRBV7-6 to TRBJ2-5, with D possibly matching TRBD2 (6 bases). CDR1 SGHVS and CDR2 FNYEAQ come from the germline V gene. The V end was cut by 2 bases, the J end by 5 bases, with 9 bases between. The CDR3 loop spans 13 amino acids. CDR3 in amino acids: CASSLFLAETQYF. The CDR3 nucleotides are TGTGCCAGCAGCTTATTCCTAGCGGAGACCCAGTACTTC.

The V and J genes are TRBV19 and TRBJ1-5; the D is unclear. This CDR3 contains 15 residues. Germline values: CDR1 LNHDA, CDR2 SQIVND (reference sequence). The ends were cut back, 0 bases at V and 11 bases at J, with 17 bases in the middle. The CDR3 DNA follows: TGTGCCAGTAGTATAGATCAAACCGAGGGCAGAGCCCAGCATTTT. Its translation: CASSIDQTEGRAQHF.

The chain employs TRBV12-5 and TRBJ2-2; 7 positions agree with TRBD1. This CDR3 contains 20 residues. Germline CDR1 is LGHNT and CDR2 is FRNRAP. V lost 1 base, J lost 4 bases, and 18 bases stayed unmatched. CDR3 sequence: CASGLDPGGDRKFSTGELFF. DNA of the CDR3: TGTGCTAGTGGTTTGGACCCAGGGGGAGACAGGAAATTTTCCACCGGGGAGCTGTTTTTT.

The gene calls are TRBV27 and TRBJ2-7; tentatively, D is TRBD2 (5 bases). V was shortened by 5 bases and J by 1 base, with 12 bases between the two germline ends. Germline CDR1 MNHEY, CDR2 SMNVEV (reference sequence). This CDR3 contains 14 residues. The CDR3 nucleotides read TGTGCCAGCAGTCTCACCCTAGCTTCCTACGAGCAGTACTTC. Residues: CASSLTLASYEQYF.

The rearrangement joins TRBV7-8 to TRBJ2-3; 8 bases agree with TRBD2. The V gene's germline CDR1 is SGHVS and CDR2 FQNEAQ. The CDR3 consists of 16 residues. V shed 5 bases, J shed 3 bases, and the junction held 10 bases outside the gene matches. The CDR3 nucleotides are TGTGCCAGCAGCCCCGGGCGGGGGGATGGGACAGATACGCAGTATTTT. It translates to CASSPGRGDGTDTQYF. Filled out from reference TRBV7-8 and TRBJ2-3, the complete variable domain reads GAGVSQSPRYKVAKRGQDVALRCDPISGHVSLFWYQQALGQGPEFLTYFQNEAQLDKSGLPSDRFFAERPEGSVSTLKIQRTQQEDSAVYLCASSPGRGDGTDTQYFGPGTRLTVL.

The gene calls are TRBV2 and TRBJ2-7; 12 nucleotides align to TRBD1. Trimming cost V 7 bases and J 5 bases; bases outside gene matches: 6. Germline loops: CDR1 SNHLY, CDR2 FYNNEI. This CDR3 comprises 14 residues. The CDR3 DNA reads TGTGCCAGCACCGGGACAGGGGGCGACCACGAGCAGTACTTC. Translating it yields CASTGTGGDHEQYF.

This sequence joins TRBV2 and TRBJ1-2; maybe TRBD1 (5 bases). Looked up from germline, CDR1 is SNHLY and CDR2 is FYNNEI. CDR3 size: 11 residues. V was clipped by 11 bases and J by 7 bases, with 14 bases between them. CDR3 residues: CAGGYIGGYTF. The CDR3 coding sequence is TGTGCCGGGGGGTATATTGGTGGCTACACCTTC.

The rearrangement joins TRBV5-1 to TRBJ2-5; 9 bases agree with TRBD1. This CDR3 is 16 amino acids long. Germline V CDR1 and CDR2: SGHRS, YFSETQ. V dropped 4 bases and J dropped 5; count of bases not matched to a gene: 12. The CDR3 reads CASSTGQGSFSETQYF. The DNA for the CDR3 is TGCGCCAGCAGCACCGGACAGGGGTCTTTTTCGGAGACCCAGTACTTC.